This T cell receptor (beta chain) was identified in a study of cytomegalovirus exposure and HLA in healthy donors (dated by TCRdb to between 2016 and 2019). With respect to the entire study: An earlier analysis of more than 550 of the donors reported around 280 Gb of sequence data and 95 million to 130 million unique TCR beta sequences obtained from roughly 170 million T cells. Roughly 300 gigabases of sequencing data and approximately 84 million unique TCR sequences were included in an early release covering around 600 HLA-typed donors. Of the 300 to 500 genotyped donors, 81% were placed in the genetic ancestry cluster associated with self-reported Caucasian donors. The aim of the study was to test whether cataloging public T cell receptors could identify signatures of past pathogen exposure. The study used immunosequencing to profile the T cell repertoires of approximately 640 subjects and linked those repertoires to cytomegalovirus serostatus. In addition to the first cohort of approximately 670 subjects, a separate validation cohort of 120 different subjects was used. To predict cytomegalovirus infection status, the study brought together high-throughput TCR immunosequencing, statistical association of individual TCRs with disease status, and machine learning. To study patterns of TCR occurrence, a later analysis re-analyzed previously published TCR beta repertoires from 650 to 750 donors and added high-resolution HLA genotyping. The later analysis used no new phenotypic data to find candidate immune exposures, relying instead on TCR beta sequences and their occurrence across donors. To decide whether each TCR beta V gene segment behaved as functional or pseudogenic, an earlier analysis of some 570 of the donors relied on high-throughput TCR beta sequencing. Alongside the repertoire data, information on donor age, sex, ethnicity and CMV serostatus was compiled. In a later genetic analysis, genome-wide SNP genotypes for about three fifths of the roughly 670 donors were used, and that subset was treated as a discovery cohort. All discovery cohort repertoires had been generated using a single sequencing platform. HLA typing covered class I and class II loci at four-digit resolution. The number of typed donors differed by locus: roughly 629-630 for A, B, C, DRB1 and DQB1; 500 to 550 for DQA1; approximately 600 for DPA1; and around 490 for DPB1. Because of strong linkage in the cohort, roughly five DR-DQ haplotypes were treated as single units for association and clustering. Across approximately 420 genotyped donors of the cohort, an average of about 240,000 unique TCR beta nucleotide sequences per donor were sequenced, and 15% to 20% of those sequences were non-productive.

The library was built by means of the immunoSEQ multiplex PCR assay. For the multiplex PCR, a mixture combining 60 forward primers for TCR Vbeta segments and 13 reverse primers for TCR Jbeta segments was used. The CDR3 region of rearranged TCR beta genes was amplified from genomic DNA by a multiplex PCR assay. The Illumina HiSeq System was used to sequence the amplified TCR beta libraries as 87-base-pair reads. In the authors' own workflow: A later analysis counted about 80 million unique TCR beta chains across the 690 or so repertoires, and 9.5 million to 11 million of these chains were shared by at least two donors. A nearest-neighbor algorithm error-corrected the raw reads and collapsed the reads into unique sequences, merging closely related sequences to remove PCR and sequencing errors. V, D and J gene segments were assigned by aligning CDR3 sequences to IMGT reference sequences. For a sequence to be retained, a match of at least six nucleotides was required to both a V gene segment and a J gene segment. A rearrangement was called productive if the CDR3 had no stop codons and remained in frame with V and J, and every other rearrangement was called non-productive. CDR3 was defined by IMGT convention, running from the second conserved V-encoded cysteine to the conserved J-encoded phenylalanine. Sequences without an unambiguous match to a single V gene segment were excluded from the earlier analysis of 500 to 700 of the donors. In an earlier analysis of a few hundred of the donors, a V segment was called functional when productive rearrangements were above 56.7%, and segregating when the standard deviation between donors exceeded 5%. A statistical classification framework was built for diagnosing cytomegalovirus status from the catalog of TCR beta chain sequences. A later analysis assigned V and J genes by comparing TCR nucleotide sequences with IMGT/GENE-DB human TR gene sequences. Using the TCRdist pipeline, a later analysis assigned CDR3 sequences along with most-parsimonious VDJ recombination scenarios. A later analysis defined each TCR beta chain by its CDR3 amino acid sequence plus V-gene family, and excluded reads lacking a unique V-gene family. As a way to deal with suspected cross-contamination and a sequencing artifact, a later analysis dropped approximately 570 nucleotide sequences that were highly shared and had low generation probability. In a later analysis, a clonal expansion index was calculated for each public chain from normalized within-repertoire ranks of inferred template counts. In a later analysis, generation probabilities were computed with a VDJ recombination model fitted to out-of-frame rearrangements, and the resulting probabilities were checked against IGoR. In a later analysis, TCR-TCR, TCR-HLA and TCR-CMV co-occurrence was scored with hypergeometric tests, and a repertoire-size bias correction was applied to TCR pairs. In a later analysis, false discovery rates were estimated by permuting HLA or CMV assignments 20 times. In a later analysis, co-occurring TCRs were grouped using DBSCAN, with TCRdist sequence similarity added in when clustering inside HLA-allele-positive subsets. Repertoires with fewer than 30,000 or more than 120,000 public chains were left out of co-occurrence clustering, as were four to six repertoires with anomalous nucleotide sharing. TCRdb obtained this table from immuneACCESS and retained in-frame rearrangements with V and J assigned. These tables miss some clones; where compared with another copy, unresolved V genes account for less than half of the shortfall, and the remainder is unexplained. V and J calls and clone size come straight from that table; D and trimming were deduced from the DNA. The sample contains about 160,000 clones, about three quarters of them found a single time. Roughly 2.6% of the sample is taken by the ten largest.

The cohort consisted of hundreds of healthy bone marrow donors. At the time of sampling, every cohort member was nominally healthy, though immune exposures that went unrecorded were likely present. The donor tested CMV seropositive and was one of the 289 seropositive cohort members. Each donor provided a peripheral blood sample, and peripheral blood mononuclear cells were used for TCR beta sequencing. The Qiagen DNeasy Blood Extraction Kit was used to extract genomic DNA from the blood cell samples. Taken from cysteine to phenylalanine, the CDR3 has 16 residues. Left in the record is the CDR3 DNA by itself, 48 bases read in frame from the first base. Trimming removed 1 base from V and 1 base from J, leaving 14 bases between the germline ends. CDR1 and CDR2, looked up from the germline V gene, are SGHRS and YFSETQ. Study-wide findings and limitations: According to the authors, the approach could potentially be generalized to other disease states and immunological phenotypes. Specific HLA alleles were associated with 16,951 TCR beta sequences at a false discovery rate of 0.05 in a later analysis. A further reported finding was that TCR beta sequences accurately predicted the HLA-A and HLA-B alleles for most subjects in the first cohort. The earlier analysis of some 540 of the donors excluded around 17 rarely observed V segments, including chromosome 9 orphons, because counts were too low. CMV serostatus was the only immune exposure information available for the cohort. Several of the top co-occurrence clusters appeared to be linked to parvovirus B19, influenza, CMV and Epstein-Barr virus, according to a later analysis. Most TCR sequences were seen in very few donors, while some public TCRs were found in many individuals. A group of highly shared sequence variants was considered likely to be a technical artifact of the sequencing pipeline. According to a later analysis, most CMV-associated TCR beta chains appeared to be HLA-restricted, and the HLA associations seemed to be driven largely by CMV exposure. Because HLA typing was missing for some donors at each locus, association tests included only the typed subset. Linkage disequilibrium might explain the correlated functional status among segregating V segments, but an unknown experimental factor could not be excluded. Because the 87-base-pair reads could not distinguish some IMGT-functional V segments, including TRBV6-2 and TRBV6-3, those segments were excluded. A total of fewer than 200 TCR beta chains were listed by the study as associated with cytomegalovirus. In a later analysis, the rate of TCR association differed among HLA loci, with DRB1 alleles having the most associated TCRs and HLA-C alleles having the fewest. When HLA alleles, especially DR and DQ, strongly co-occurred, TCR associations were difficult to assign to individual alleles. Only TCR beta chains were sequenced in this cohort, and the absence of alpha or paired-chain data limited detectable features. Cytomegalovirus status was reported to be diagnosed by the classifier with high specificity and sensitivity in both the original and validation cohorts. In vitro tests confirmed that a few of the cytomegalovirus-associated TCR beta chains recognize cytomegalovirus antigens. In an earlier analysis of 587 of the donors, most TCR beta V segments appeared in productive rearrangements about 90% or about 30% of the time, broadly matching IMGT annotations. A later genetic analysis reported fewer N-insertions in productive TCRs among donors in an Asian-associated ancestry cluster than the roughly 620-donor mean. In a later analysis, HLA-associated TCR beta chains showed more clonal expansion and lower generation probabilities than non-associated chains that were equally common. Sequencing depth was assumed to be roughly uniform across donors in the presence/absence analyses, though that assumption may not hold. An association between a missense DCLRE1C variant and V-gene and J-gene trimming of TCR beta chains was found in a later genetic analysis and replicated in an independent cohort.

On this clone itself: The antigen it recognizes is unknown. Within one base of it there is no much larger clone, and no base qualities were kept.

In this chain, TRBV5-1 is recombined with TRBJ2-5, and the D gene may be TRBD2, 6 bases matching. The sample was PBMCs. The sequence was collected from a woman between 35 and 50 years old in good health and CMV-seropositive. The CDR3 is CASSLLAGRSQETQYF. The DNA is TGCGCCAGCAGCTTGTTGGCGGGGAGATCCCAAGAGACCCAGTACTTC.